The clone carrying this T cell receptor beta chain was observed a few times. In germline, CDR1 is SQVTM, CDR2 ANQGSEA. CDR3 size: 11 residues. V lost 7 bases to trimming and J lost 4 bases; unmatched junction nucleotides: 3. This specimen comes from a study of control samples from healthy donors and cancer patients. Clones were read by immunoSEQ multiplex PCR, and TCRdb kept only the in-frame ones, dropping some. The sample lists about 26,000 clones, more than 75% seen once, with 20% to 25% in the top ten. The TCR was taken from a man between 60 and 75 years old with colorectal cancer. The chain recombines TRBV29-1 with TRBJ2-7; TRBD2 aligns across 8 bases. Specimen: PBMCs. CDR3 DNA sequence: TGCAGCGCGGGGGGGGTGTACGAGCAGTACTTC. This translates into CSAGGVYEQYF.